This T cell receptor beta chain was captured by sequencing in a study of cytomegalovirus exposure and HLA in healthy donors. The study's findings and limits: The study designated 150 to 200 TCR beta chains cytomegalovirus-associated.

Repertoires were generated with immunoSEQ multiplex PCR, while TCRdb's copy carries only in-frame clones and drops some. The table shows roughly 260,000 clones, with around 91% occurring only once. Comments on this clone: Its cognate antigen is unknown.

In germline, CDR1 is ENHRY, CDR2 SYGVKD. The CDR3 sequence is 15 residues long. With V trimmed by 3 bases and J by 4 bases, 4 bases remained unmatched. Sequencing was done on a sample of PBMCs. V is TRBV10-3 and J is TRBJ1-5; 9 bases map to TRBD1. The clonotype comes from a young woman in good health and CMV-seronegative. CDR3 DNA: TGTGCCATCAGTGAACAGGACAGGGGAAATCAGCCCCAGCATTTT. Its protein is CAISEQDRGNQPQHF.